The T cell receptor (beta chain) described here comes from a study of cytomegalovirus exposure and HLA in healthy donors. Study findings and constraints: Later analysis showed most CMV-associated TCR beta chains appearing HLA-restricted. As a later analysis showed, a missense DCLRE1C variant was linked to trimming of TCR beta V- and J-genes. Earlier results showed most TCR beta V segments being productive about 87% or about 30% of the time.

Germline V gene sequence: CDR1 SGHTA, CDR2 FQGNSA. The junction had 16 bases not matched to a gene; V was cut back by 6 bases and J by 3 bases. CDR3 length: 18 residues. The PCR used 60 Vbeta and 13 Jbeta primers. Produced via immunoSEQ multiplex PCR; TCRdb's table is partial and in-frame only. Of about 190,000 clones in the sample, around nine tenths were seen once. Worth noting for this clone: The antigen remains undetermined.

This sequence originates from a woman between 25 and 40 years old in good health and CMV-seronegative. The source material was PBMCs. V is TRBV7-2 and J is TRBJ2-1; 8 bases are a match to TRBD2. In nucleotides, the CDR3 is TGTGCCAGCAGGGTAGGGCGTAGCGGGGCTTTCATCTACAATGAGCAGTTCTTC. This encodes CASRVGRSGAFIYNEQFF.